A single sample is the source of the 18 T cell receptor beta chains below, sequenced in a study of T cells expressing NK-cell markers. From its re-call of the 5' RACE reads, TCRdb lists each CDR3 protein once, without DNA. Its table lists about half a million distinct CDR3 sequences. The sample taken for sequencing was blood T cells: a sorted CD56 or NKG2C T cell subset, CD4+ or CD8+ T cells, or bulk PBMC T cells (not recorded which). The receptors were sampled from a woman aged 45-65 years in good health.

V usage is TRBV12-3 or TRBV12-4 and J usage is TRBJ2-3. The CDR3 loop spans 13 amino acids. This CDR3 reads CASSPGRLDTQYF.

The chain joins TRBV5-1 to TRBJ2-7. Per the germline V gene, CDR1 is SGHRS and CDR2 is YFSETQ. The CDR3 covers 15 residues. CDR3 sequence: CASSLVSSTDYEQYF. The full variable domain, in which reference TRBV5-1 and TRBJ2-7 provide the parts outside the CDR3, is KAGVTQTPRYLIKTRGQQVTLSCSPISGHRSVSWYQQTPGQGLQFLFEYFSETQRNKGNFPGRFSGRQFSNSRSEMNVSTLELGDSALYLCASSLVSSTDYEQYFGPGTRLTVT.

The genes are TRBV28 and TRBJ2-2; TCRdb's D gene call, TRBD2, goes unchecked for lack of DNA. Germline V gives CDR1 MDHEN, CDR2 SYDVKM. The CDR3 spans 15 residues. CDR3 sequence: CARGSGPSNTGELFF.

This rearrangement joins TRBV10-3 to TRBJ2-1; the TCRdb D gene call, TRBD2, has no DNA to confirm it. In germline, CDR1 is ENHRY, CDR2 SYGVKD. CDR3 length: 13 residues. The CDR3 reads CASLAGGRNEQFF.

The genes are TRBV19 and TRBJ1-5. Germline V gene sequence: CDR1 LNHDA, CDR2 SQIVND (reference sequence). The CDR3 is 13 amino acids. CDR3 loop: CASNLGRDLPQHF.

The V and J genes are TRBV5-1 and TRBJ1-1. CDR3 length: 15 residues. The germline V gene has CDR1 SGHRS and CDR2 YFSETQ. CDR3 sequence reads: CASSLLQSRNLEAFF. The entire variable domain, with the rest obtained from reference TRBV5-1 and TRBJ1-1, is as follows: KAGVTQTPRYLIKTRGQQVTLSCSPISGHRSVSWYQQTPGQGLQFLFEYFSETQRNKGNFPGRFSGRQFSNSRSEMNVSTLELGDSALYLCASSLLQSRNLEAFFGQGTRLTVV.

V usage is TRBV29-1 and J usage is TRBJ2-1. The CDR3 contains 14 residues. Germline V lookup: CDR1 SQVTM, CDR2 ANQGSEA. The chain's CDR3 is CSVGTGSSYNEQFF.

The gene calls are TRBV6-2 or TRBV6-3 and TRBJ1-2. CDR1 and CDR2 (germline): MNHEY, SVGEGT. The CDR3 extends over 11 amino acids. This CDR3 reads CASSRLESYTF.

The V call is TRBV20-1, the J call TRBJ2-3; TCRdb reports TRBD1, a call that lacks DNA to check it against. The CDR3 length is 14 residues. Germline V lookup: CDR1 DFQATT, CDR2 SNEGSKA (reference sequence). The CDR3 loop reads CSAGRSTSPDTQYF.

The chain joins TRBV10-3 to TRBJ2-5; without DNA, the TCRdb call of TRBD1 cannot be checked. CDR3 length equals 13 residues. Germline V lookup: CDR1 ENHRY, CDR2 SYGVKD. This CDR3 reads CATRTHLGETQYF.

CDR3 loop: CASIGGPTRTITGELFF. This chain links TRBV12-3 or TRBV12-4 with TRBJ2-2; TCRdb reports TRBD2, a call that lacks DNA to check it against. The CDR3 sequence is 17 residues long.

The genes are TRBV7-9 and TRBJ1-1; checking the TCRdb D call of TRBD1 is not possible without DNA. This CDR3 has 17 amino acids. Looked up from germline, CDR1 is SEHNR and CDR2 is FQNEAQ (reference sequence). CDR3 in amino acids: CASSLGARQWLNTEAFF.

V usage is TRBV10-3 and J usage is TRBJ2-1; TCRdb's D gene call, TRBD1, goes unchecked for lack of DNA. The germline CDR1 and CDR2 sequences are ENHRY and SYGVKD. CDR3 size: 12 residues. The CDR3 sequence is CASHQGTNEQFF.

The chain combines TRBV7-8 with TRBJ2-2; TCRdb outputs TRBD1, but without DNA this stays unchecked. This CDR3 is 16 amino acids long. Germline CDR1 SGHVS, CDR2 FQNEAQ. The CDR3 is CASSLLQGGASGELFF.

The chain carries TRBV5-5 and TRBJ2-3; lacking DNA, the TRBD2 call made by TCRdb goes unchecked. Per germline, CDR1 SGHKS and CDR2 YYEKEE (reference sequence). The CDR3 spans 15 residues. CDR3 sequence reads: CASSRTSGSQDTQYF.

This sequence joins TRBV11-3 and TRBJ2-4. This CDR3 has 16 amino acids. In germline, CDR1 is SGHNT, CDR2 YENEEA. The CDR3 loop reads CASSPYGEQTKNIQYF.

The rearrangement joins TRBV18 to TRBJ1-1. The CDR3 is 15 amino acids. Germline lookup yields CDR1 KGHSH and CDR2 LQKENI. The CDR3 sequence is CASSPPWGLNTEAFF.

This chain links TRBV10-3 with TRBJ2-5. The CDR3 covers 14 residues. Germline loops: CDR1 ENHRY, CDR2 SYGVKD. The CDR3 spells CAVQGVGYQETQYF.